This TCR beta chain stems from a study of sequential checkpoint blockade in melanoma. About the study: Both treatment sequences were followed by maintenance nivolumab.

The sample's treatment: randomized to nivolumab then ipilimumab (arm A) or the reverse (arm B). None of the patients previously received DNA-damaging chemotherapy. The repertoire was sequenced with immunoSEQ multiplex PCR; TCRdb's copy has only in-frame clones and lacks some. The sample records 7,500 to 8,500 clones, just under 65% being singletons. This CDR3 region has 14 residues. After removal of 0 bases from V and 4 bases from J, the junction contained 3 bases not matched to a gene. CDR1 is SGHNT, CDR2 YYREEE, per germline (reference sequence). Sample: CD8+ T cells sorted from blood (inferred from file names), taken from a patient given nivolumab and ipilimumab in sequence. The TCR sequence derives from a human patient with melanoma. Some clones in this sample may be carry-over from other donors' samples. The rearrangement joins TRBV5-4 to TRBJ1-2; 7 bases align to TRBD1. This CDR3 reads CASSLGTGAYGYTF. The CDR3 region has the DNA TGTGCCAGCAGCTTGGGTACAGGGGCCTATGGCTACACCTTC.